The clone carrying this T cell receptor beta chain was detected only a few times. Its antigen is as yet unknown. The sample is drawn from a study of T cell responses to AZD1222 COVID-19 vaccine. Looking at the study overall: Researchers grouped second doses given at about 4 or about 12 weeks into one pool.

CDR3 length equals 13 residues. The germline CDR1 and CDR2 sequences are SNHLY and FYNNEI. The ends were cut back, 5 bases at V and 3 bases at J, with 8 bases in the middle. The data were produced by immunoSEQ multiplex PCR, yet TCRdb's version contains in-frame clones alone and is incomplete. The table shows 130,000 to 150,000 clones, with 90% occurring only once. Whole-study results and caveats: Compared with day 0, the breadth and depth of the Spike-specific TCR repertoire rose significantly after two doses of AZD1222. In the spike-specific TCR repertoire, nearly half reportedly target unmutated variant regions. The sample set comprised mostly white British donors with more females, and clonal diversity was possibly underestimated.

This clonotype originated in an adult in good health. The sample here was peripheral blood, taken on day 0 of AZD1222 vaccination. The J gene is TRBJ2-1, the V gene TRBV2; D call uncertain. The CDR3 sequence: CASSTLSYNEQFF. In nucleotides, the CDR3 is TGTGCCAGCAGTACACTGAGCTACAATGAGCAGTTCTTC.